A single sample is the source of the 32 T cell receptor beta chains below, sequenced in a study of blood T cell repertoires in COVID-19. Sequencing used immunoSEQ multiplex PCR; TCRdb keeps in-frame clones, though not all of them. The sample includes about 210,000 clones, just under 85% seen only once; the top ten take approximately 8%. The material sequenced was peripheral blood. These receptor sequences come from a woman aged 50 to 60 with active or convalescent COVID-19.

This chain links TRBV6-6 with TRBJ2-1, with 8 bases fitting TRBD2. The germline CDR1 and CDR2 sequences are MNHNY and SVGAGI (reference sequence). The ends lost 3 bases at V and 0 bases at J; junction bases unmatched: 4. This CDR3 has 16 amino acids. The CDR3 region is CASSYTGTSSYNEQFF. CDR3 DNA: TGTGCCAGCAGTTATACAGGGACTAGCTCCTACAATGAGCAGTTCTTC.

Here the CDR3 reads CAQREGTEAFF. The CDR3 DNA sequence: TGTGCCCAGCGAGAGGGCACTGAAGCTTTCTTT. This sequence joins TRBV6-5 and TRBJ1-1, with unresolved D. Germline-derived CDR1 and CDR2 are MNHEY and SVGAGI. The CDR3 runs 11 residues. V was pared by 11 bases and J by 4 bases, with 11 bases between.

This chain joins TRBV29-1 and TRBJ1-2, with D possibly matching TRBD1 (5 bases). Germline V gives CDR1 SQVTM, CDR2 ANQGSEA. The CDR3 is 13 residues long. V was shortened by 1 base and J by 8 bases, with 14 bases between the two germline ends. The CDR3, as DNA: TGCAGCGTTGAAGCAGCAGGGAAAAGCGGCTACACCTTC. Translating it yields CSVEAAGKSGYTF. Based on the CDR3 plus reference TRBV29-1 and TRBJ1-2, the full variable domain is SAVISQKPSRDICQRGTSLTIQCQVDSQVTMMFWYRQQPGQSLTLIATANQGSEATYESGFVIDKFPISRPNLTFSTLTVSNMSPEDSSIYLCSVEAAGKSGYTFGSGTRLTVV.

The CDR3 DNA reads TGTGCCAGCCGCGGGCCCAGGGGAAAAGGGCCCCAGCATTTT. This sequence encodes CASRGPRGKGPQHF. The chain uses TRBV28 and TRBJ1-5, with D possibly matching TRBD1 (6 bases). V was trimmed by 8 bases and J by 9 bases, leaving 20 bases between them. Germline-derived CDR1 and CDR2 are MDHEN and SYDVKM. The CDR3 extends over 14 amino acids. The variable domain in full, with the rest retrieved from reference TRBV28 and TRBJ1-5, is DVKVTQSSRYLVKRTGEKVFLECVQDMDHENMFWYRQDPGLGLRLIYFSYDVKMKEKGDIPEGYSVSREKKERFSLILESASTNQTSMYLCASRGPRGKGPQHFGDGTRLSIL.

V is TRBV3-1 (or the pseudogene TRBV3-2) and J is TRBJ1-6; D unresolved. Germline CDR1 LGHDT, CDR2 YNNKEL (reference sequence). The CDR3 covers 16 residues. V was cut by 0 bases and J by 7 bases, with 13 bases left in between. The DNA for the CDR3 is TGTGCCAGCAGCCAAGATGGGAGCAGGCAAAATTCACCCCTCCACTTT. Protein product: CASSQDGSRQNSPLHF.

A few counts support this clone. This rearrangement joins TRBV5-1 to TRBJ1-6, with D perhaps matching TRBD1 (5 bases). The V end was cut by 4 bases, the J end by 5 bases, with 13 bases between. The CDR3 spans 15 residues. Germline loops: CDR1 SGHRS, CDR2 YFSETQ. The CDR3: CASSASRGNNSPLHF. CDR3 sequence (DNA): TGCGCCAGCAGCGCGTCCCGGGGGAATAATTCACCCCTCCACTTT.

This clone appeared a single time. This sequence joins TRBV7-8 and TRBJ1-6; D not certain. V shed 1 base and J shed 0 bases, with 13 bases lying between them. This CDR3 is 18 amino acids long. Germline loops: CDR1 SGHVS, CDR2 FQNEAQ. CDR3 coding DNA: TGTGCCAGCAGCTTAGTTGGAGGCAGGAGCTCCTATAATTCACCCCTCCACTTT. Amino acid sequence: CASSLVGGRSSYNSPLHF.

The chain's CDR3 is CASSGTGTPYEQYV. CDR3 in DNA: TGTGCTAGCTCCGGAACGGGAACCCCGTACGAGCAGTACGTC. This chain joins TRBV28 and TRBJ2-7; maybe TRBD2 (5 bases). The CDR3 consists of 14 residues. Looked up from germline, CDR1 is MDHEN and CDR2 is SYDVKM.

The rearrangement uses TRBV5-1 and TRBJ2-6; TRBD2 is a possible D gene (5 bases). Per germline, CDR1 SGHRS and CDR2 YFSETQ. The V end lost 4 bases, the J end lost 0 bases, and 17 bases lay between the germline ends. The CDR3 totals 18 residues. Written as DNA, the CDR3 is TGCGCCAGCAGCGAATGGGCAGCGGCCCTCTCTGGGGCCAACGTCCTGACTTTC. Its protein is CASSEWAAALSGANVLTF.

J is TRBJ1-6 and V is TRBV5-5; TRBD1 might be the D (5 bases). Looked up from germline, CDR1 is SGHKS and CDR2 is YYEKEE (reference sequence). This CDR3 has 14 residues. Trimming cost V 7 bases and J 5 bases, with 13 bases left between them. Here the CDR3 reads CASSREVNNSPLHF. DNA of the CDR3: TGTGCCAGCTCCAGGGAGGTCAATAATTCACCCCTCCACTTT.

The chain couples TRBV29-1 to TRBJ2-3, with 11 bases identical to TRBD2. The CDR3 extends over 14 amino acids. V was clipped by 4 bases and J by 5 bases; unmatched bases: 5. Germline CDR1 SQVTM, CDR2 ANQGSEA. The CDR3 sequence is CSVALAGAGDTQYF. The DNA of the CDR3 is TGCAGCGTTGCACTAGCGGGAGCGGGAGATACGCAGTATTTT.

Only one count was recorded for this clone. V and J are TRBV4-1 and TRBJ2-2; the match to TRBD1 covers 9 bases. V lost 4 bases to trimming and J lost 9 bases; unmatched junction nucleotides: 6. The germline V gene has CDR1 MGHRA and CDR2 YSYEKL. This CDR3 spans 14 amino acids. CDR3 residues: CASSPLTGGRELFF. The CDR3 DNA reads TGCGCCAGCAGCCCACTTACAGGGGGCCGGGAGCTGTTTTTT.

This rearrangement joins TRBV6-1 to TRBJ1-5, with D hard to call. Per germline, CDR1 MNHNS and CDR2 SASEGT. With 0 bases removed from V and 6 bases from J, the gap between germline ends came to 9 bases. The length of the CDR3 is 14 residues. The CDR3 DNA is TGTGCCAGCAGTGAAGCGCGGGGTAGTCAGCCCCAGCATTTT. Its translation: CASSEARGSQPQHF.

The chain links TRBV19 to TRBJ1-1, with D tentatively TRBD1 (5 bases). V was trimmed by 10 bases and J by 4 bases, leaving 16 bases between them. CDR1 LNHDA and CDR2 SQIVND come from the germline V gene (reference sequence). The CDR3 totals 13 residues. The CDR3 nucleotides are TGTGCCACCATCGGGCGGGACGGCACTGAAGCTTTCTTT. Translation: CATIGRDGTEAFF. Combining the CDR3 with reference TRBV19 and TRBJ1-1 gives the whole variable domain DGGITQSPKYLFRKEGQNVTLSCEQNLNHDAMYWYRQDPGQGLRLIYYSQIVNDFQKGDIAEGYSVSREKKESFPLTVTSAQKNPTAFYLCATIGRDGTEAFFGQGTRLTVV.

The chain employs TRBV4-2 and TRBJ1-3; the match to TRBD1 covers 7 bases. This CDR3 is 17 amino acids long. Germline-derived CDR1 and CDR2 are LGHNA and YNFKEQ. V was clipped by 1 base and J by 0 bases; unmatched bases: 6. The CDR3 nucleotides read TGTGCCAGCAGCCAAGTAACAGGGGCCCCCTCTGGAAACACCATATATTTT. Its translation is CASSQVTGAPSGNTIYF.

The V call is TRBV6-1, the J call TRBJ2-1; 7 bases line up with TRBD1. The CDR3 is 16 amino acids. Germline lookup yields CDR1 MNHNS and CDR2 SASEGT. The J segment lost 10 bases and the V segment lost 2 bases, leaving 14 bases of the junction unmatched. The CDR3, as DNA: TGTGCCAGCAGTGAACGGGTTATTGGTCGGGACAGCGAGCAGTTCTTC. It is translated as CASSERVIGRDSEQFF.

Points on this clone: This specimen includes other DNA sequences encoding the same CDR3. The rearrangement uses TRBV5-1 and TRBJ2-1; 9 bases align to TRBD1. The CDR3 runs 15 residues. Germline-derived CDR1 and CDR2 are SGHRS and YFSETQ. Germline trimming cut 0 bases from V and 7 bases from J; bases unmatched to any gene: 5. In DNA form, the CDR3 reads TGCGCCAGCAGCTTGGAGGGACAGGGACCGAATGAGCAGTTCTTC. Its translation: CASSLEGQGPNEQFF.

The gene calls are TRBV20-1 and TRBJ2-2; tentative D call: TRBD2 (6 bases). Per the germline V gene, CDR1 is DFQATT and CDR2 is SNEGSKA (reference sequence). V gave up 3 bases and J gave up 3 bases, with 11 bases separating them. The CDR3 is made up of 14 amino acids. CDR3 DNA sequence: TGCAGTGCTAGTGCCAAGCGGGACACCGGGGAGCTGTTTTTT. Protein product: CSASAKRDTGELFF.

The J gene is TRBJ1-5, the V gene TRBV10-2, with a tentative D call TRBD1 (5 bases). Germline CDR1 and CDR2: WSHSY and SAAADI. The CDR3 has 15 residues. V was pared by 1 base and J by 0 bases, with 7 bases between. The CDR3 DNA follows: TGCGCCAGCAGTGAGTTCGGGGGTAGCAATCAGCCCCAGCATTTT. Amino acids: CASSEFGGSNQPQHF.

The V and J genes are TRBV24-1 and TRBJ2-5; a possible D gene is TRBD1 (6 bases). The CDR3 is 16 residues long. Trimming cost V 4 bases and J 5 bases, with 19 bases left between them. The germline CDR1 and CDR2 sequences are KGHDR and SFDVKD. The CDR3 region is CATSDPSRTDGETQYF. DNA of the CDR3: TGTGCCACCAGTGACCCCTCTCGGACAGACGGGGAGACCCAGTACTTC.

CDR3 residues: CASSPRTYTQYF. The CDR3, as DNA: TGTGCCAGCAGCCCGCGAACTTATACGCAGTATTTT. The rearrangement links TRBV14 to TRBJ2-3; D not resolved. The V end lost 4 bases, the J end lost 7 bases, and 9 bases lay between the germline ends. Germline CDR1 and CDR2: SGHDN and FVKESK. There are 12 residues in the CDR3.

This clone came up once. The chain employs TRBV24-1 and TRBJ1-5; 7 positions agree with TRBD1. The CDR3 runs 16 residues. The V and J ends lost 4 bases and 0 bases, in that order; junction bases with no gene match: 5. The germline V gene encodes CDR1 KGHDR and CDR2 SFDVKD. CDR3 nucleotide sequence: TGTGCCACCAGTGACCCTAGACAGGGTAGCAATCAGCCCCAGCATTTT. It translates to CATSDPRQGSNQPQHF.

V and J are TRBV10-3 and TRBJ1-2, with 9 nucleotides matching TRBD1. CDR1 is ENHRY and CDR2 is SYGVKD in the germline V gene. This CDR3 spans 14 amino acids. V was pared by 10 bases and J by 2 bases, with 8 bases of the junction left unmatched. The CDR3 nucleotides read TGTGCCACCCGGAGGGACAGGGAAAACTATGGCTACACCTTC. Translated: CATRRDRENYGYTF.

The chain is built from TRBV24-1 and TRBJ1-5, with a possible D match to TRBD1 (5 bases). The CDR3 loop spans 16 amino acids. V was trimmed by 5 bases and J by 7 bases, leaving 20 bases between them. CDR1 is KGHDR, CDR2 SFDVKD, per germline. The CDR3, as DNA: TGTGCCACCAGTGCCGGGGGGACCGTGAGGGACCAGCCCCAGCATTTT. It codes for CATSAGGTVRDQPQHF.

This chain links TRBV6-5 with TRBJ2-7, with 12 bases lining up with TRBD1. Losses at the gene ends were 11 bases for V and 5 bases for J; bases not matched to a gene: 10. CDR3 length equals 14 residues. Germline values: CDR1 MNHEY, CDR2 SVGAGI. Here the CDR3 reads CACTGQGAHNEQYF. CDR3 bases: TGTGCCTGTACGGGACAGGGGGCCCATAACGAGCAGTACTTC.

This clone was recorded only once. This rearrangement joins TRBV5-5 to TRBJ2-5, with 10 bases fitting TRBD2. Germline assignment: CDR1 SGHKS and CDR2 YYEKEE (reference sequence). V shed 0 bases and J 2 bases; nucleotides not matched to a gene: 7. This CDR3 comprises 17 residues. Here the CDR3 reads CASSLGRSGGEQETQYF. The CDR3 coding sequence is TGTGCCAGCAGCTTGGGTCGGAGCGGGGGGGAGCAAGAGACCCAGTACTTC.

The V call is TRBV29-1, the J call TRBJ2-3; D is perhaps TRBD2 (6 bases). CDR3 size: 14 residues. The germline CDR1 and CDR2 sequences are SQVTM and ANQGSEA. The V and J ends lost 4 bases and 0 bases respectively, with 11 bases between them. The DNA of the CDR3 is TGCAGCGTTGGTAGCGGACTTAGCACAGATACGCAGTATTTT. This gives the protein CSVGSGLSTDTQYF.

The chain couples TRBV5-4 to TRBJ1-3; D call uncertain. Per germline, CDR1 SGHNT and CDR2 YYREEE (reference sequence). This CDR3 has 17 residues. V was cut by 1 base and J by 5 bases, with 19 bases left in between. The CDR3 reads CASSLLLHSASRNTIYF. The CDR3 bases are TGTGCCAGCAGCTTGCTCCTACACAGTGCTTCCCGAAACACCATATATTTT.

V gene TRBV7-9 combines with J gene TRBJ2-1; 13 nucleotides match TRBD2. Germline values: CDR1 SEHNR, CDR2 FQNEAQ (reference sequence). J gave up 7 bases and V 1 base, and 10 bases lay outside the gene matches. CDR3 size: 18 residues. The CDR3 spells CASSLDIPLAGGLNEQFF. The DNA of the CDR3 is TGTGCCAGCAGCTTAGATATCCCACTAGCGGGAGGGCTGAATGAGCAGTTCTTC.

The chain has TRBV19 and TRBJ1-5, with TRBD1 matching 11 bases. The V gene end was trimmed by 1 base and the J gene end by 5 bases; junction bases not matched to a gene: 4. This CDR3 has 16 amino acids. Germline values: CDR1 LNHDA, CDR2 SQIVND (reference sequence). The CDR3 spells CASSIVGQGEDQPQHF. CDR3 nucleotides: TGTGCCAGTAGTATAGTGGGACAGGGGGAGGATCAGCCCCAGCATTTT.

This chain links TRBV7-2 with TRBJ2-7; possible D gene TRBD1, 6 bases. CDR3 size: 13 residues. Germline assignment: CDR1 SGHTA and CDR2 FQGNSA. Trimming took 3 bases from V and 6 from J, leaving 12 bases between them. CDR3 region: CASSFPGHPEQYF. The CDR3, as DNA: TGTGCCAGCAGCTTTCCGGGACACCCCGAGCAGTACTTC.

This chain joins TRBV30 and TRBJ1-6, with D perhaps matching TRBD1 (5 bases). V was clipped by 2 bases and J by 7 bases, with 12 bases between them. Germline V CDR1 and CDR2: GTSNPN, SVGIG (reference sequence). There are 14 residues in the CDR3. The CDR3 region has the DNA TGTGCCTGGAGTCTCGGACAAGAAAATTCACCCCTCCACTTT. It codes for CAWSLGQENSPLHF.